This T cell receptor (beta chain) was captured by sequencing in a study of T-cell memory formation after mild COVID-19. MiXCR, applied by TCRdb to the 5' RACE reads, yields one record per CDR3 protein. The sample holds approximately 290,000 distinct CDR3 sequences, about 15% seen once. CDR1 is SGHNT, CDR2 YYREEE, per germline (reference sequence). CDR3 size: 14 residues. V lost 2 bases and J lost 6; bases outside the gene matches: 7. The sequence was collected from a man aged 18 to 30 who had mild COVID-19 (a few samples of this study predate the infection). Cell type and time point are not known. Sequenced sample: PBMCs or a T cell subset sorted from them (not recorded which). The V call is TRBV5-4, the J call TRBJ2-7, with TRBD2 matching over 8 bases. CDR3 DNA: TGTGCCAGCAGCTTCGGGGGGGCGGATAGCGAGCAGTACTTC. It yields the protein CASSFGGADSEQYF.